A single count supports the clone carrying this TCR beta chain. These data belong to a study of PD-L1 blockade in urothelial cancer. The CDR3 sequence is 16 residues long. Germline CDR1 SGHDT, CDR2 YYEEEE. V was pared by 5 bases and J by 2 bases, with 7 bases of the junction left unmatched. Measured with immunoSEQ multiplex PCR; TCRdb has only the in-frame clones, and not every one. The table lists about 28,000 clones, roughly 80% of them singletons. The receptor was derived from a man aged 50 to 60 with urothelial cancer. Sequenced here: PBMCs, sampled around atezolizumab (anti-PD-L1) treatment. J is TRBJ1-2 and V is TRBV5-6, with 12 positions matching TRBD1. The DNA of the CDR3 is TGTGCCAGCAGTACCGGGACAGGGGGCGCAAACTATGGCTACACCTTC. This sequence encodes CASSTGTGGANYGYTF.